Below are 29 T cell receptor beta chains sequenced from a single sample in a study of cytomegalovirus exposure and HLA in healthy donors. This PCR relied on a set of 60 Vbeta primers and 13 Jbeta primers. Assay: immunoSEQ multiplex PCR; the TCRdb copy retains only in-frame clones and omits some. There are about 150,000 clones in the sample; approximately 79% occur only once, and around 6.5% lies in the top ten. Sequenced input: PBMCs. The receptors here all came from a man aged 50 or older in good health and CMV-seropositive.

The chain has TRBV19 and TRBJ1-2, with TRBD1 matching 7 bases. CDR3 length: 13 amino acids. Germline lookup yields CDR1 LNHDA and CDR2 SQIVND (reference sequence). V shed 6 bases and J 5 bases; nucleotides not matched to a gene: 6. The CDR3: CASSRAGGYGYTF. CDR3 nucleotide sequence: TGTGCCAGTAGCCGGGCAGGGGGGTATGGCTACACCTTC.

A note on this clone: At one end, the junction sequence differs from germline, possibly due to a read error. V gene TRBV7-7 combines with J gene TRBJ2-3; TRBD2 aligns across 10 bases. The CDR3 contains 14 residues. Looked up from germline, CDR1 is SSHAT and CDR2 is FNYEAQ (reference sequence). The CDR3: CASSLGAGGDTQYF. DNA for the CDR3: TGTGCTAGCAGCTTAGGAGCGGGGGGGGATACGCAGTATTTT.

CDR3 coding DNA: TGTGCCAGCAGTTTCGCGGAAAACACCGGGGAGCTGTTTTTT. Protein product: CASSFAENTGELFF. J is TRBJ2-2 and V is TRBV27; D not certain. Germline CDR1 is MNHEY and CDR2 is SMNVEV (reference sequence). The CDR3 length is 14 residues. V was pared by 3 bases and J by 2 bases, with 7 bases between.

The V gene is TRBV6-5, the J gene TRBJ1-2; D might be TRBD1 (6 bases). V gave up 5 bases and J gave up 4 bases, with 11 bases separating them. Germline V gene sequence: CDR1 MNHEY, CDR2 SVGAGI. The CDR3 has 13 residues. The CDR3 loop is CASSPDRSYGYTF. For the CDR3, the DNA is TGTGCCAGCAGTCCTGACAGGTCCTATGGCTACACCTTC.

J is TRBJ1-1 and V is TRBV19, with a possible D match to TRBD1 (6 bases). Germline values: CDR1 LNHDA, CDR2 SQIVND (reference sequence). V lost 5 bases, J lost 0 bases, and 7 bases lay in between. The CDR3 length is 13 residues. CDR3 DNA: TGTGCCAGTAGTGGGACATTGAACACTGAAGCTTTCTTT. Amino acid sequence: CASSGTLNTEAFF.

This clone was counted only a few times. The rearrangement joins TRBV27 to TRBJ2-4; 9 bases are shared with TRBD1. Germline V gene lookup returns CDR1 MNHEY and CDR2 SMNVEV (reference sequence). V shed 2 bases, J shed 9 bases, and the junction held 8 bases outside the gene matches. The CDR3 totals 15 residues. Written as DNA, the CDR3 is TGTGCCAGCAGTTTAAAACCGGGACAGGGTGGCATTCAGTACTTC. Amino acids: CASSLKPGQGGIQYF.

This clone has just one count. This sequence joins TRBV23-1 and TRBJ2-3; 8 nucleotides agree with TRBD2. TRBV23-1 is designated an ORF whose function remains uncertain. J gave up 5 bases and V 4 bases, and 17 bases lay outside the gene matches. The CDR3 is made up of 18 amino acids. CDR3 nucleotide sequence: TGCGCCAGCAGTCTATGCGGGAGGCCCACCGCTAGCGTAGATACGCAGTATTTT. Protein product: CASSLCGRPTASVDTQYF.

V gene TRBV28 combines with J gene TRBJ2-7, with a weak D call TRBD1 (5 bases). CDR3 length: 15 residues. V lost 2 bases and J lost 2, with 13 bases in between. Germline loops: CDR1 MDHEN, CDR2 SYDVKM. In nucleotides, the CDR3 is TGTGCCAGCAGTTTAGGTCCTGGACAAACCTACGAGCAGTACTTC. Translation gives CASSLGPGQTYEQYF.

The sample holds one count of this clone. The chain is built from TRBV5-1 and TRBJ2-5; D call uncertain. The DNA end is a closer match to TRBJ2-7, so the J assignment may be wrong. Germline V gene lookup returns CDR1 SGHRS and CDR2 YFSETQ. The CDR3 sequence is 14 residues long. The CDR3 nucleotides are TGCGCCAGCAGCTTAGACACCTTCACCTACGAGCAGTACTTC. It specifies CASSLDTFTYEQYF.

A single count supports this clone. The rearrangement links TRBV28 to TRBJ2-7; TRBD2 matches at 9 bases. Germline CDR1 MDHEN, CDR2 SYDVKM. CDR3 length: 15 amino acids. With V trimmed by 0 bases and J by 2 bases, 2 bases remained unmatched. The CDR3 protein is CASSLWLAGTYEQYF. As DNA, the CDR3 is TGTGCCAGCAGTTTATGGCTAGCGGGAACCTACGAGCAGTACTTC.

The V and J genes are TRBV25-1 and TRBJ2-5; 12 bases match TRBD2. The ends lost 5 bases at V and 2 bases at J; junction bases unmatched: 3. CDR1 and CDR2 from the germline V gene are MGHDK and SYGVNS. This CDR3 is built from 15 residues. The CDR3 nucleotides read TGTGCCAGCAGTCTTGGACTAGCGGGACAAGAGACCCAGTACTTC. Amino acid sequence: CASSLGLAGQETQYF.

The chain combines TRBV15 with TRBJ2-5, with 7 positions matching TRBD1. CDR3 size: 13 residues. Germline CDR1 is LNHNV and CDR2 is YYDKDF (reference sequence). V dropped 3 bases and J dropped 3; count of bases not matched to a gene: 1. The CDR3, as DNA: TGTGCCACCAGCAGGGGGACAGAAGAGACCCAGTACTTC. Its translation: CATSRGTEETQYF.

The chain combines TRBV4-1 with TRBJ2-5; 8 bases align to TRBD1. The J call is uncertain, as TRBJ2-7 better fits the DNA end. The CDR3 contains 17 residues. CDR1 and CDR2 (germline): MGHRA, YSYEKL. This chain's CDR3 is CASSQDWEQGVSYEQYF. CDR3 sequence (DNA): TGCGCCAGCAGCCAAGATTGGGAACAGGGGGTATCCTACGAGCAGTACTTC.

The table lists this clone with a count of one. V is TRBV5-4 and J is TRBJ1-2, with 12 nucleotides matching TRBD1. V lost 3 bases, J lost 7 bases, and 4 bases stayed unmatched. The CDR3 spans 14 residues. Germline CDR1 and CDR2: SGHNT and YYREEE (reference sequence). In DNA, the CDR3 is TGTGCCAGCAGCTACGGGACAGGGGGCCTTGGCTACACCTTC. Residues: CASSYGTGGLGYTF.

This clone occurred a few times. J is TRBJ1-1 and V is TRBV11-2; D is ambiguous. This CDR3 comprises 12 residues. V lost 0 bases and J 6 bases, leaving 5 bases between the germline ends. CDR1 SGHAT and CDR2 FQNNGV come from the germline V gene. CDR3 region: CASSLEQSEAFF. Here the CDR3 DNA reads TGTGCCAGCAGCTTAGAACAGTCTGAAGCTTTCTTT. Full variable domain (missing parts from reference TRBV11-2 and TRBJ1-1): EAGVAQSPRYKIIEKRQSVAFWCNPISGHATLYWYQQILGQGPKLLIQFQNNGVVDDSQLPKDRFSAERLKGVDSTLKIQPAKLEDSAVYLCASSLEQSEAFFGQGTRLTVV.

This clone has just a few counts. The CDR3 region has the DNA TGCGCCAGCAGTGGGACAGGCTATAATTCACCCCTCCACTTT. Translated: CASSGTGYNSPLHF. The chain links TRBV10-2 to TRBJ1-6; TRBD1 matches at 7 bases. V was pared by 4 bases and J by 3 bases, with 0 bases of the junction left unmatched. The V gene's germline CDR1 is WSHSY and CDR2 SAAADI. The CDR3 spans 14 residues.

The DNA of the CDR3 is TGTGCCAGCAGCTTATTCCAGAACACAGATACGCAGTATTTT. Its translation is CASSLFQNTDTQYF. The chain is built from TRBV7-9 and TRBJ2-3; D is unclear. CDR1 and CDR2 (germline): SEHNR, FQNEAQ (reference sequence). The germline V and J ends were trimmed by 2 bases and 2 bases, with 8 bases remaining between them. The CDR3 totals 14 residues.

The chain carries TRBV11-2 and TRBJ2-7, with TRBD2 matching 7 bases. The V gene's germline CDR1 is SGHAT and CDR2 FQNNGV. CDR3 size: 16 residues. With 0 bases clipped from V and 4 bases from J, the junction kept 9 bases outside the gene matches. CDR3 loop: CASSLDPVAGSYEQYF. The DNA for the CDR3 is TGTGCCAGCAGCTTAGATCCGGTAGCGGGCTCGTACGAGCAGTACTTC.

The chain recombines TRBV5-1 with TRBJ2-1; 9 bases fit TRBD2. CDR1 is SGHRS and CDR2 is YFSETQ in the germline V gene. This CDR3 contains 15 residues. V was pared by 4 bases and J by 4 bases, with 6 bases of the junction left unmatched. The CDR3 loop reads CASSPGTSTYNEQFF. In DNA form, the CDR3 reads TGCGCCAGCAGCCCGGGGACTAGCACATACAATGAGCAGTTCTTC.

The table lists this clone with a few counts. The chain carries TRBV5-1 and TRBJ2-3; D might be TRBD1 (6 bases). Germline-derived CDR1 and CDR2 are SGHRS and YFSETQ. The germline V and J ends were trimmed by 1 base and 6 bases, with 12 bases remaining between them. This CDR3 contains 14 residues. The CDR3 DNA reads as TGCGCCAGCAGCTTGACTACAGGGTTGGATACGCAGTATTTT. Translated, it gives CASSLTTGLDTQYF.

This clone has only one observation. The genes are TRBV5-1 and TRBJ1-6; tentatively, D is TRBD1 (6 bases). The CDR3 contains 13 residues. The germline V gene has CDR1 SGHRS and CDR2 YFSETQ. V was clipped by 3 bases and J by 10 bases, with 11 bases between them. The CDR3 protein is CASSSDRGSPLHF. In DNA form, the CDR3 reads TGCGCCAGCAGCTCGGACAGAGGGTCACCCCTCCACTTT.

The V and J genes are TRBV25-1 and TRBJ2-7, with TRBD2 as a possible D gene (5 bases). Trimming pared 2 bases from V and 3 bases from J, leaving 17 bases between. In germline, CDR1 is MGHDK, CDR2 SYGVNS. The CDR3 is 16 amino acids. CDR3 region: CASSEMRTRRFYEQYF. In DNA, the CDR3 is TGTGCCAGCAGTGAAATGAGGACCCGGAGGTTCTACGAGCAGTACTTC.

This clone was picked up a small number of times. CDR3 in amino acids: CASSRQVLGQGVFNYGYTF. CDR3 DNA: TGTGCCAGTAGTCGACAGGTACTCGGACAGGGTGTTTTCAACTATGGCTACACCTTC. The rearrangement joins TRBV19 to TRBJ1-2; 8 positions match TRBD1. The trim removed 5 bases at V and 2 bases at J, leaving 19 bases unmatched. The CDR3 totals 19 residues. Germline CDR1 is LNHDA and CDR2 is SQIVND (reference sequence).

V usage is TRBV6-5 and J usage is TRBJ1-4; D gene unclear. Germline CDR1 and CDR2: MNHEY and SVGAGI. The ends were cut back, 3 bases at V and 5 bases at J, with 13 bases in the middle. The CDR3 has 15 amino acids. The CDR3 protein is CASSYRVTKNEKLFF. CDR3 nucleotides: TGTGCCAGCAGTTATCGGGTTACGAAGAATGAAAAACTGTTTTTT.

Concerning this clone: At one end, the junction sequence differs from germline, possibly due to a read error. This specimen includes other DNA sequences encoding the same CDR3. This rearrangement joins TRBV28 to TRBJ2-2; D is ambiguous. Germline lookup yields CDR1 MDHEN and CDR2 SYDVKM. This CDR3 spans 15 amino acids. The CDR3 region has the DNA TGCGCCAGCAACTCACCAGGCGCGAACACCGGGGAGCTGTTTTTT. Residues: CASNSPGANTGELFF. The full variable domain, rest sourced from reference TRBV28 and TRBJ2-2, is DVKVTQSSRYLVKRTGEKVFLECVQDMDHENMFWYRQDPGLGLRLIYFSYDVKMKEKGDIPEGYSVSREKKERFSLILESASTNQTSMYLCASNSPGANTGELFFGEGSRLTVL.

This sequence joins TRBV29-1 and TRBJ2-1; 8 bases align to TRBD2. The CDR3 extends over 14 amino acids. Trimming removed 5 bases from V and 10 bases from J; junction bases left unmatched: 13. Germline-derived CDR1 and CDR2 are SQVTM and ANQGSEA. The CDR3: CSVSSGSHLGEQFF. The CDR3 nucleotides read TGCAGCGTTTCCAGCGGGAGTCATCTGGGGGAGCAGTTCTTC.

This clone was observed a few times. An end of the junction does not agree with germline; a read error may underlie this. The chain employs TRBV7-9 and TRBJ2-1; TRBD2 might be the D (6 bases). This CDR3 has 15 residues. The germline V gene encodes CDR1 SEHNR and CDR2 FQNEAQ (reference sequence). The CDR3 coding sequence is TGTTCCAGCAGCTTTTTACGGGAGACCTACAATGAGCAGTTCTTC. It yields the protein CSSSFLRETYNEQFF.

This chain joins TRBV6-1 and TRBJ1-5; TRBD1 aligns across 11 bases. Germline V gene data show CDR1 as MNHNS and CDR2 as SASEGT. V dropped 4 bases and J dropped 2; count of bases not matched to a gene: 4. This CDR3 comprises 16 residues. The CDR3 spells CASSGTGGIGNQPQHF. In DNA, the CDR3 is TGTGCCAGCAGTGGGACAGGGGGCATCGGCAATCAGCCCCAGCATTTT.

This clone was counted once. This rearrangement joins TRBV6-1 to TRBJ1-6; D is ambiguous. The V end lost 2 bases, the J end lost 0 bases, and 5 bases lay between the germline ends. Germline assignment: CDR1 MNHNS and CDR2 SASEGT. The CDR3 loop spans 15 amino acids. The CDR3 bases are TGTGCCAGCAGTGAACTCAGCTCCTATAATTCACCCCTCCACTTT. Amino acid sequence: CASSELSSYNSPLHF.